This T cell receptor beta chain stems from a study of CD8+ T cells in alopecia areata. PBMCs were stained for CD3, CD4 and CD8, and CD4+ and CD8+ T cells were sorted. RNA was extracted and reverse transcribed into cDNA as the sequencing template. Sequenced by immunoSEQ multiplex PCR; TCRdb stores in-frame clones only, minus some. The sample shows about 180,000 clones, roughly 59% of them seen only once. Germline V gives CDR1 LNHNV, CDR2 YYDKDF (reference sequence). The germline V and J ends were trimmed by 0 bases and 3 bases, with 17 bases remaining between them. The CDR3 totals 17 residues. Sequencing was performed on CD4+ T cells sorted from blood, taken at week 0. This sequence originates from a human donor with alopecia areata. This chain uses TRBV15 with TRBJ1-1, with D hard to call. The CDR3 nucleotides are TGTGCCACCAGCAGAGATCGGGCGGAAGGTCCGGACACTGAAGCTTTCTTT. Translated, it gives CATSRDRAEGPDTEAFF.